This is a list of T cell receptor beta chains from one sample in a study of cytomegalovirus exposure and HLA in healthy donors. Some clones are missing from TCRdb's copy, which holds only in-frame ones; the method was immunoSEQ multiplex PCR. In total, the table holds approximately 120,000 clones. The source material was PBMCs. The source of these receptors is a middle-aged man in good health and CMV-seronegative. Both conserved end residues are part of each CDR3. The D gene is left open where the match is weak.

j_call: TRBJ1-2
d_call: .
v_call: TRBV6-4
cdr3_aa: CTSSEGSNYGYTF
cdr3_nt: TGTACCAGCAGTGAGGGGAGTAACTATGGCTACACCTTC

j_call: TRBJ2-7
d_call: .
v_call: TRBV9
cdr3_aa: CARGLGIHEQYF
cdr3_nt: TGTGCCAGGGGGCTGGGAATCCACGAGCAGTACTTC

j_call: TRBJ2-2
d_call: .
v_call: TRBV5-6
cdr3_aa: CASSPGLGRNTGELFF
cdr3_nt: TGTGCCAGCAGCCCCGGGTTGGGGAGAAACACCGGGGAGCTGTTTTTT

j_call: TRBJ2-3
d_call: .
v_call: TRBV28
cdr3_aa: CASSLFFLLRTDTQYF
cdr3_nt: TGTGCCAGCAGTTTATTTTTCCTACTCCGCACAGATACGCAGTATTTT

j_call: TRBJ2-1
d_call: .
v_call: TRBV18
cdr3_aa: CASSPRQETYNEQFF
cdr3_nt: TGTGCCAGCTCACCTCGCCAGGAAACCTACAATGAGCAGTTCTTC

j_call: TRBJ1-2
d_call: .
v_call: TRBV28
cdr3_aa: CASSTPGHNYGYTF
cdr3_nt: TGTGCCAGCAGCACACCGGGACATAACTATGGCTACACCTTC

j_call: TRBJ2-5
d_call: TRBD2
v_call: TRBV5-1
cdr3_aa: CASSFGGGETQYF
cdr3_nt: TGCGCCAGCAGCTTCGGGGGAGGGGAGACCCAGTACTTC

j_call: TRBJ2-3
d_call: TRBD2
v_call: TRBV5-4
cdr3_aa: CASRSSSGNTDTQYF
cdr3_nt: TGTGCCAGCAGAAGTTCTAGCGGAAACACAGATACGCAGTATTTT

j_call: TRBJ2-7
d_call: TRBD2
v_call: TRBV11-3
cdr3_aa: CASSKRLASSYEQYF
cdr3_nt: TGTGCCAGCAGCAAGAGACTAGCGAGCTCCTACGAGCAGTACTTC

j_call: TRBJ1-2
d_call: TRBD1
v_call: TRBV5-6
cdr3_aa: CASSPDRGYGYTF
cdr3_nt: TGTGCCAGCAGCCCCGACAGGGGCTATGGCTACACCTTC

j_call: TRBJ1-4
d_call: TRBD1
v_call: TRBV4-3
cdr3_aa: CASSRGVQGTGGATNEKLFF
cdr3_nt: TGCGCCAGCTCTCGGGGGGTACAGGGAACAGGGGGGGCAACTAATGAAAAACTGTTTTTT